Listed below are T cell receptor beta chains from one sample, sequenced in a study of shared clonotypes between healthy human individuals. Generated by immunoSEQ multiplex PCR, the TCRdb table keeps only in-frame clones and is missing some. The sample has approximately 720,000 clones, about two thirds seen once. Input material: memory CD4+ T cells sorted from blood. These receptors originate from a woman aged 25 to 45 in good health. CDR3s include the opening cysteine and the closing phenylalanine or tryptophan. The D gene is left open where the match is weak. Rows give clone size only sometimes, using once, few, many, or a class for an expanded clone.

clone size | J gene | D gene | V gene | CDR3 protein | CDR3 DNA
. | TRBJ2-5 | . | TRBV7-2 | CASSLVGGGIETQYF | TGTGCCAGCAGCTTAGTTGGGGGGGGCATAGAGACCCAGTACTTC
. | TRBJ1-1 | . | TRBV7-2 | CASTPPPLGTEAFF | TGTGCCAGCACCCCACCCCCCTTGGGCACTGAAGCTTTCTTT
once | TRBJ2-7 | TRBD1 | TRBV5-5 | CASTRTGAAQPRYEQYF | TGTGCCAGCACCCGGACAGGTGCAGCCCAGCCCCGATACGAGCAGTACTTC
. | TRBJ1-5 | . | TRBV18 | CASSPHRGQPQHF | TGTGCCAGCTCACCGCATAGGGGTCAGCCCCAGCATTTT
. | TRBJ1-1 | . | TRBV28 | CASSLNPGWVTEAFF | TGTGCCAGCAGTTTAAACCCGGGGTGGGTAACTGAAGCTTTCTTT
. | TRBJ2-5 | TRBD2 | TRBV18 | CASSPAGAQETQYF | TGTGCCAGCTCACCAGCGGGAGCCCAAGAGACCCAGTACTTC
. | TRBJ2-7 | TRBD2 | TRBV11-3 | CASSRAGTSGTEQYF | TGTGCCAGCAGCCGTGCCGGGACTAGCGGGACCGAGCAGTACTTC
many | TRBJ1-2 | TRBD1 | TRBV4-1 | CASSQDAGGIYGYTF | TGCGCCAGCAGCCAAGATGCAGGGGGTATCTATGGCTACACCTTC
few | TRBJ1-1 | . | TRBV5-4 | CASSLGGTSPEAFF | TGTGCCAGCAGCTTGGGGGGGACTTCCCCTGAAGCTTTCTTT
. | TRBJ2-4 | . | TRBV19 | CASSRGGAKNIQYF | TGTGCCAGTAGCAGAGGGGGAGCCAAAAACATTCAGTACTTC
. | TRBJ2-1 | . | TRBV7-2 | CASTVAVYNEQFF | TGTGCCAGCACCGTAGCGGTCTACAATGAGCAGTTCTTC
many | TRBJ2-1 | TRBD2 | TRBV27 | CASSGSSGPYNEQFF | TGTGCCAGCAGTGGATCTAGCGGGCCCTACAATGAGCAGTTCTTC
. | TRBJ1-2 | TRBD1 | TRBV28 | CATAEGALGYTF | TGTGCCACCGCCGAGGGGGCGCTTGGCTACACCTTC
. | TRBJ1-1 | . | TRBV9 | CASSVGSGSPEAFF | TGTGCCAGCAGCGTAGGGAGTGGGAGCCCTGAAGCTTTCTTT
. | TRBJ2-3 | . | TRBV7-9 | CASSFSQGGRADTQYF | TGTGCCAGCAGCTTTTCCCAGGGGGGGAGGGCAGATACGCAGTATTTT
. | TRBJ2-7 | TRBD1 | TRBV7-9 | CASSSGRQGFTSGQYF | TGTGCCAGCAGCTCCGGTCGACAGGGTTTTACTTCAGGGCAGTACTTC
. | TRBJ1-1 | . | TRBV15 | CATSTGVEAFF | TGTGCCACCAGTACGGGGGTTGAAGCTTTCTTT
. | TRBJ2-3 | TRBD2 | TRBV28 | CASSLAGVELDTQYF | TGTGCCAGCAGTTTAGCGGGAGTTGAATTAGATACGCAGTATTTT
. | TRBJ1-5 | . | TRBV6-6 | CASSYDSNQPQHF | TGTGCCAGCAGCTATGACAGCAATCAGCCCCAGCATTTT
. | TRBJ1-5 | . | TRBV5-4 | CASSLEADQPQHF | TGTGCCAGCAGCTTGGAGGCAGATCAGCCCCAGCATTTT
. | TRBJ1-5 | . | TRBV6-5 | CASRRARNSNQPQHF | TGTGCCAGCAGGCGGGCCAGAAATAGCAATCAGCCCCAGCATTTT
. | TRBJ2-3 | . | TRBV5-4 | CASTIGTSGSTDTQYF | TGTGCCAGCACCATTGGAACCAGCGGGAGCACAGATACGCAGTATTTT
. | TRBJ2-5 | . | TRBV7-3 | CASSFRQKEETQYF | TGTGCCAGCAGCTTCCGCCAGAAGGAAGAGACCCAGTACTTC
. | TRBJ2-5 | TRBD2 | TRBV6-1 | CASTRPAGAPEIQYF | TGTGCCAGCACCCGTCCGGCGGGAGCGCCAGAGATCCAGTACTTC
few | TRBJ1-2 | . | TRBV5-8 | CASSFGGYTF | TGTGCCAGCAGCTTCGGGGGCTACACCTTC
. | TRBJ1-4 | . | TRBV10-3 | CATGGSGTNEKLFF | TGTGCCACAGGAGGTTCTGGAACTAATGAAAAACTGTTTTTT
. | TRBJ2-5 | . | TRBV5-6 | CASSPGRQKETQYF | TGTGCCAGCAGCCCGGGACGGCAGAAAGAGACCCAGTACTTC
. | TRBJ1-2 | . | TRBV5-1 | CASSLDPGLGGYTF | TGCGCCAGCAGCTTGGACCCGGGGCTGGGTGGCTACACCTTC
. | TRBJ2-7 | . | TRBV15 | CATSRDVGKYEQYF | TGTGCCACCAGCAGAGATGTGGGGAAGTACGAGCAGTACTTC
few | TRBJ1-4 | . | TRBV15 | CATSSRQDNEKLFF | TGTGCCACCAGCAGTCGTCAGGATAATGAAAAACTGTTTTTT
. | TRBJ1-2 | . | TRBV28 | CASSGTANYGYTF | TGTGCCAGCAGCGGGACGGCTAACTATGGCTACACCTTC
few | TRBJ2-4 | TRBD2 | TRBV30 | CASGLANIQYF | TGTGCCTCCGGACTAGCGAACATTCAGTACTTC
. | TRBJ1-2 | . | TRBV2 | CASSEGVGSGGYTF | TGTGCCAGCAGTGAAGGGGTAGGGTCTGGGGGCTACACCTTC
. | TRBJ2-7 | TRBD2 | TRBV28 | CASRTSGAGYEQYF | TGTGCCAGCAGGACTAGCGGGGCGGGCTACGAGCAGTACTTC